This entry lists 19 T cell receptor beta chains sequenced from one sample in a study of T cells in Graves' hyperthyroidism and ophthalmopathy. Regions amplified from RNA transcripts were the TCR beta CDR3 regions. The TCR CDR3 first-round RT-PCR relied on the HTBI primer set. TCRdb passed the multiplex PCR reads through MiXCR, listing each CDR3 protein once. The sample includes 300,000 to 500,000 distinct CDR3 sequences, around an eighth seen only once; the top ten take 25% to 30%. Material: blood. The receptors shown here come from a man over 45 with Graves' ophthalmopathy.

There are a few counts of this clonotype. The chain recombines TRBV11-2 with TRBJ2-3, with 7 bases matching TRBD2. The CDR3 spans 16 residues. The V and J ends lost 5 bases and 3 bases, in that order; junction bases with no gene match: 11. Germline loops: CDR1 SGHAT, CDR2 FQNNGV. CDR3 sequence reads: CASSPRGDGGTDTQYF. The DNA for the CDR3 is TGTGCCAGCAGCCCCCGGGGGGATGGGGGGACAGATACGCAGTATTTT. The whole variable domain, remainder taken from reference TRBV11-2 and TRBJ2-3, is EAGVAQSPRYKIIEKRQSVAFWCNPISGHATLYWYQQILGQGPKLLIQFQNNGVVDDSQLPKDRFSAERLKGVDSTLKIQPAKLEDSAVYLCASSPRGDGGTDTQYFGPGTRLTVL.

This clonotype was found many times. The rearrangement joins TRBV3-1 to TRBJ2-5, with D uncertain. V gave up 2 bases and J gave up 0 bases, with 10 bases separating them. Germline V gives CDR1 LGHDT, CDR2 YNNKEL (reference sequence). The CDR3 contains 15 residues. The CDR3 sequence is CASSQLLGYQETQYF. The CDR3 bases are TGTGCCAGCAGCCAACTCCTAGGGTACCAAGAGACCCAGTACTTC.

In its sample, this clonotype was seen many times. The V and J genes are TRBV28 and TRBJ2-5; perhaps TRBD1 as D (6 bases). Trimming left V 2 bases short and J 4 bases short, with 11 bases between. The CDR3 is 14 residues long. CDR1 MDHEN and CDR2 SYDVKM come from the germline V gene. In nucleotides, the CDR3 is TGTGCCAGCAGTTTAAACAGGGTTTTAGAGACCCAGTACTTC. Its protein is CASSLNRVLETQYF.

The CDR3 DNA reads TGCGCCAGCAGCCCGACTAGCGGGAGCTCTGGGGCCAACGTCCTGACTTTC. Its protein is CASSPTSGSSGANVLTF. The chain combines TRBV10-1 with TRBJ2-6; 12 bases align to TRBD2. V gave up 6 bases and J gave up 0 bases; unmatched junction bases: 3. The CDR3 length is 17 residues. Germline V gene data show CDR1 as WNHNN and CDR2 as SYGVQD (reference sequence).

This clonotype occurred many times. The V call is TRBV2, the J call TRBJ2-5, with a weak D call TRBD1 (6 bases). Trimming took off 4 bases at V and 5 bases at J, with 8 bases between the two ends. Germline CDR1 SNHLY, CDR2 FYNNEI. This CDR3 comprises 12 residues. CDR3 sequence reads: CASSGTAETQYF. The CDR3, as DNA: TGTGCCAGCAGTGGGACAGCGGAGACCCAGTACTTC.

This clonotype was detected many times. The chain employs TRBV11-2 and TRBJ2-3, with 11 bases that match TRBD2. Germline V gene lookup returns CDR1 SGHAT and CDR2 FQNNGV. Trimming cost V 5 bases and J 2 bases; bases outside gene matches: 6. The CDR3 runs 16 residues. The CDR3 region is CASSRGLAGDTDTQYF. CDR3 DNA sequence: TGTGCCAGCAGCCGCGGACTAGCGGGCGACACAGATACGCAGTATTTT.

The chain joins TRBV5-1 to TRBJ1-4; the D is unclear. The CDR3 consists of 15 residues. V lost 3 bases, J lost 4 bases, and 13 bases lay in between. Looked up from germline, CDR1 is SGHRS and CDR2 is YFSETQ. The CDR3 here is CASSSGRQNNEKLFF. Written as DNA, the CDR3 is TGCGCCAGCAGCTCAGGAAGGCAGAATAATGAAAAACTGTTTTTT.

At least ten counts were recorded for this clonotype. The genes are TRBV20-1 and TRBJ2-7; D ambiguous. CDR1 and CDR2 from the germline V gene are DFQATT and SNEGSKA (reference sequence). Between the trimmed V and J ends, which lost 3 bases and 2 bases, there was a span of 11 bases. The CDR3 runs to 13 residues. The CDR3 coding sequence is TGCAGTGCTAGGGAAATAACCACCTACGAGCAGTACTTC. Protein: CSAREITTYEQYF.

In the case of this clonotype: At one end the junction does not follow the germline gene, possibly because of a read error. The chain has TRBV27 and TRBJ2-2; the D gene could be TRBD1 or TRBD2 (7 bases each). The CDR3 has 15 amino acids. The germline gives CDR1 MNHEY, CDR2 SMNVEV (reference sequence). CDR3 bases: TGTGCCTGCAGTTCCTACAGGGGAGGGACCGGGGAGCTGTTTTTT. Translation: CACSSYRGGTGELFF.

This chain connects TRBV2 to TRBJ2-2; no definite D call. Germline V gives CDR1 SNHLY, CDR2 FYNNEI. The CDR3 has 14 amino acids. V lost 0 bases, J lost 10 bases, and 12 bases lay in between. The CDR3 nucleotides are TGTGCCAGCAGTGAAGCGCTTATGGCAGCGGAGCTGTTTTTT. Protein product: CASSEALMAAELFF.

This clonotype showed up many times. The chain employs TRBV28 and TRBJ1-1, with a possible D match to TRBD1 (6 bases). Germline loops: CDR1 MDHEN, CDR2 SYDVKM. The CDR3 is 14 amino acids. The V and J ends lost 5 bases and 0 bases respectively, with 10 bases between them. The DNA of the CDR3 is TGTGCCAGCAGTGAGAGGGGGGTGAACACTGAAGCTTTCTTT. This gives the protein CASSERGVNTEAFF.

This clonotype was detected many times. The chain links TRBV6-2 or TRBV6-3 to TRBJ2-1; the match to TRBD2 covers 11 bases. Germline V CDR1 and CDR2: MNHEY, SVGEGT. After removal of 5 bases from V and 2 bases from J, the junction contained 5 bases not matched to a gene. The CDR3 is made up of 16 amino acids. CDR3 sequence (DNA): TGTGCCAGCAGTACCTATAGCGGGAGGGCCTACAATGAGCAGTTCTTC. This gives the protein CASSTYSGRAYNEQFF.

In its sample, this clonotype was seen many times. This chain joins TRBV5-1 and TRBJ2-7, with 11 bases identical to TRBD1. V lost 1 base, J lost 7 bases, and 10 bases stayed unmatched. Germline V CDR1 and CDR2: SGHRS, YFSETQ. The CDR3 covers 16 residues. The chain's CDR3 is CASSLNPGTGGGEQYF. DNA of the CDR3: TGCGCCAGCAGCTTGAATCCCGGGACAGGGGGAGGGGAGCAGTACTTC. The variable domain in full, with the rest retrieved from reference TRBV5-1 and TRBJ2-7, is KAGVTQTPRYLIKTRGQQVTLSCSPISGHRSVSWYQQTPGQGLQFLFEYFSETQRNKGNFPGRFSGRQFSNSRSEMNVSTLELGDSALYLCASSLNPGTGGGEQYFGPGTRLTVT.

Comments on this clonotype: This sequence may be a read error, since a much larger clone differs from it by one base. V usage is TRBV28 and J usage is TRBJ2-3, with D perhaps being TRBD1 or TRBD2 (5 bases each). Germline lookup yields CDR1 MDHEN and CDR2 SYDVKM. CDR3 size: 15 residues. Deletions cut 2 bases from V and 6 bases from J, with 15 bases between. This CDR3 reads CASSLLSAGTDTQYF. Written as DNA, the CDR3 is TGTGCCAGCAGTTTACTCTCGGCAGGGACCGATACGCAGTATTTT.

This clonotype was picked up many times. The chain couples TRBV7-6 to TRBJ2-7, with TRBD2 identical over 8 bases. Germline V gene lookup returns CDR1 SGHVS and CDR2 FNYEAQ. The CDR3 runs to 15 residues. V trimming: 0 bases; J trimming: 3 bases; junction bases outside the gene matches: 4. CDR3 nucleotide sequence: TGTGCCAGCAGCTTAGCTGCCGGGACTAGCTACGAGCAGTACTTC. Its translation: CASSLAAGTSYEQYF.

This clonotype was seen at least ten times. The chain couples TRBV20-1 to TRBJ2-1; no definite D call. Trimming cost V 5 bases and J 0 bases, with 14 bases left between them. The CDR3 runs to 15 residues. Germline loops: CDR1 DFQATT, CDR2 SNEGSKA (reference sequence). DNA for the CDR3: TGCAGTGCTGATGGCACAGTTCCCTCCTACAATGAGCAGTTCTTC. It encodes CSADGTVPSYNEQFF.

This clonotype was recorded a few times. The chain couples TRBV19 to TRBJ1-2; 9 bases agree with TRBD1. Unmatched junction bases numbered 11, after V lost 5 bases and J lost 7 bases. The CDR3 loop spans 15 amino acids. CDR1 is LNHDA, CDR2 SQIVND, per germline (reference sequence). In nucleotides, the CDR3 is TGTGCCAGTAGTCGAGGGGACAGGGCTGGTAGTGGCTACACCTTC. It specifies CASSRGDRAGSGYTF. The full variable domain, completed using reference TRBV19 and TRBJ1-2, is DGGITQSPKYLFRKEGQNVTLSCEQNLNHDAMYWYRQDPGQGLRLIYYSQIVNDFQKGDIAEGYSVSREKKESFPLTVTSAQKNPTAFYLCASSRGDRAGSGYTFGSGTRLTVV.

This clonotype was counted at least ten times. The chain has TRBV3-1 and TRBJ2-1; D ambiguous. This CDR3 has 15 amino acids. Trimming pared 1 base from V and 6 bases from J, leaving 13 bases between. Germline CDR1 reads LGHDT; CDR2 reads YNNKEL (reference sequence). CDR3 DNA sequence: TGTGCCAGCAGCCAAGGCTACTGGGCAAGCAATGAGCAGTTCTTC. This codes for CASSQGYWASNEQFF.

This clonotype came up a few times. The chain combines TRBV24-1 with TRBJ1-3; unclear D gene. With 3 bases removed from V and 0 bases from J, the gap between germline ends came to 14 bases. Germline CDR1 is KGHDR and CDR2 is SFDVKD. The CDR3 has 17 residues. In nucleotides, the CDR3 is TGTGCCACCAGTGATCCCAGAGGGAGTGGCTCTGGAAACACCATATATTTT. It specifies CATSDPRGSGSGNTIYF.